A single sample gave rise to the 9 T cell receptor beta chains below, sequenced in a study of Ad26.COV2.S vaccination and SARS-CoV-2 variants. Repertoires were generated with immunoSEQ multiplex PCR, while TCRdb's copy carries only in-frame clones and drops some. The data contain some 320,000 clones, around four fifths of them singletons. Treatment given: over 15 received Ad26.COV2.S at low or high dose, single or two shots; about 5 received placebo; per-sample allocation not given. Sampling was performed 63 days after the first vaccine or placebo injection. Sequences were derived from peripheral blood, sampled in a trial of Ad26.COV2.S vaccine versus placebo. The receptors here all came from a person between 18 and 59 years old who received the Ad26.COV2.S COVID-19 vaccine or a placebo.

With respect to this clone: Other DNA sequences in the sample encode the same CDR3. V and J are TRBV6-5 and TRBJ2-2; TRBD1 or TRBD2 may be the D gene (5 bases each). From germline, CDR1 is MNHEY and CDR2 SVGAGI. V shed 7 bases and J shed 4 bases, with 7 bases lying between them. This CDR3 spans 12 amino acids. The CDR3 here is CASTRGTGELFF. CDR3 bases: TGTGCCAGCACGAGGGGCACCGGGGAGCTGTTTTTT.

The rearrangement joins TRBV9 to TRBJ2-3, with 10 positions matching TRBD2. Germline trimming cut 1 base from V and 4 bases from J; bases unmatched to any gene: 6. The CDR3 runs to 16 residues. The germline V gene encodes CDR1 SGDLS and CDR2 YYNGEE. The CDR3 reads CASSVWSGGASDTQYF. The CDR3 DNA reads as TGTGCCAGCAGCGTATGGAGCGGGGGGGCTTCAGATACGCAGTATTTT.

The genes are TRBV5-1 and TRBJ1-1; no definite D call. Germline CDR1 and CDR2: SGHRS and YFSETQ. The CDR3 is 16 amino acids. The germline V and J ends were trimmed by 4 bases and 1 base, with 17 bases remaining between them. For the CDR3, the DNA is TGCGCCAGCAGCCGAACGCCGGTGGTTGGGAACACTGAAGCTTTCTTT. Translating it yields CASSRTPVVGNTEAFF.

This clone was found a few times. The chain couples TRBV30 to TRBJ2-7; D remains ambiguous. Trimming removed 1 base from V and 2 bases from J, with 6 bases in between. CDR3 size: 12 residues. The V gene's germline CDR1 is GTSNPN and CDR2 SVGIG (reference sequence). The DNA for the CDR3 is TGTGCCTGGAGTGGACCGGCCTACGAGCAGTACTTC. Amino acids: CAWSGPAYEQYF.

The CDR3: CASSLVGQGLDTQYF. CDR3 bases: TGTGCCAGCAGCTTAGTGGGACAGGGTTTAGATACGCAGTATTTT. The chain combines TRBV7-2 with TRBJ2-3, with 9 positions matching TRBD1. CDR3 length: 15 amino acids. The J segment lost 5 bases and the V segment lost 1 base, leaving 4 bases of the junction unmatched. Germline CDR1 reads SGHTA; CDR2 reads FQGNSA.

The rearrangement links TRBV4-2 to TRBJ2-2; D is possibly TRBD2 (5 bases). V lost 0 bases, J lost 2 bases, and 10 bases lay in between. Germline assignment: CDR1 LGHNA and CDR2 YNFKEQ. CDR3 length: 16 residues. CDR3: CASSQDWSGNTGELFF. The CDR3 coding sequence is TGTGCCAGCAGCCAAGATTGGAGCGGCAACACCGGGGAGCTGTTTTTT.

V is TRBV11-2 and J is TRBJ2-7, with 7 bases identical to TRBD1. The CDR3 sequence is 15 residues long. With 4 bases clipped from V and 2 bases from J, the junction kept 8 bases outside the gene matches. CDR1 and CDR2 from the germline V gene are SGHAT and FQNNGV. This CDR3 is CASSSTGDSPYEQYF. The CDR3 DNA follows: TGTGCCAGCAGCTCAACAGGGGACAGTCCCTACGAGCAGTACTTC.

The chain has TRBV19 and TRBJ1-2, with unresolved D. CDR1 is LNHDA and CDR2 is SQIVND in the germline V gene (reference sequence). The V and J ends lost 1 base and 7 bases respectively, with 7 bases between them. The CDR3 is 12 amino acids. The CDR3 bases are TGTGCCAGTAGTATAGCGGAGGGTGGCTACACCTTC. It codes for CASSIAEGGYTF.

V usage is TRBV27 and J usage is TRBJ1-2; D uncertain. From germline, CDR1 is MNHEY and CDR2 SMNVEV (reference sequence). The CDR3 length is 14 residues. V gave up 3 bases and J gave up 8 bases, with 16 bases separating them. CDR3 sequence reads: CASSFRGGREGYTF. In DNA form, the CDR3 reads TGTGCCAGCAGTTTCCGAGGTGGCCGAGAGGGCTACACCTTC.